Each of the 21 T cell receptor beta chains below was sequenced from the same sample in a study of T cell responses to AZD1222 COVID-19 vaccine. Clones were sequenced by immunoSEQ multiplex PCR, and TCRdb holds only the in-frame ones, with some missing. The sample has about 210,000 clones, roughly 94% seen once. The sample consisted of peripheral blood, taken 28 days after the second dose of the MenACWY control vaccine. The receptors come from an adult who received the MenACWY meningococcal vaccine as a control.

This clone was seen only a few times. The chain employs TRBV6-6 and TRBJ2-3, with a possible D match to TRBD1 (5 bases). V was pared by 7 bases and J by 4 bases, with 18 bases between. This CDR3 is built from 15 residues. Germline V lookup: CDR1 MNHNY, CDR2 SVGAGI (reference sequence). The CDR3 loop is CASIKGRQFSDTQYF. CDR3 coding DNA: TGTGCCAGCATAAAGGGGCGCCAGTTCTCAGATACGCAGTATTTT.

The genes are TRBV30 and TRBJ1-2; no clear D. Trimming removed 0 bases from V and 5 bases from J, with 7 bases in between. CDR3 length equals 12 residues. CDR1 is GTSNPN, CDR2 SVGIG, per germline (reference sequence). CDR3 in DNA: TGTGCCTGGAGTGTAGTGGGGTATGGCTACACCTTC. It yields the protein CAWSVVGYGYTF.

J is TRBJ2-1 and V is TRBV6-2 or TRBV6-3; TRBD1 or TRBD2 may be the D gene (6 bases each). This CDR3 contains 14 residues. Trimming left V 5 bases short and J 3 bases short, with 11 bases between. Germline CDR1 and CDR2: MNHEY and SVGEGT. The DNA for the CDR3 is TGTGCCAGCAGTGGAGGGGGGTTCTACAATGAGCAGTTCTTC. Encoded protein: CASSGGGFYNEQFF.

CDR3: CASSDPAGATYEQYF. In DNA, the CDR3 is TGTGCCAGCAGTGACCCAGCGGGAGCCACCTACGAGCAGTACTTC. This chain links TRBV6-1 with TRBJ2-7, with TRBD2 matching over 8 bases. Germline CDR1 reads MNHNS; CDR2 reads SASEGT. The CDR3 length is 15 residues. The V gene end was trimmed by 3 bases and the J gene end by 2 bases; junction bases not matched to a gene: 6.

The chain recombines TRBV5-1 with TRBJ2-1; 8 nucleotides line up with TRBD1. This CDR3 is built from 14 residues. Germline-derived CDR1 and CDR2 are SGHRS and YFSETQ. The V gene end was trimmed by 2 bases and the J gene end by 7 bases; junction bases not matched to a gene: 5. The CDR3: CASSFQGANNEQFF. CDR3 DNA: TGCGCCAGCAGCTTCCAGGGGGCTAATAATGAGCAGTTCTTC. Full variable domain (remainder filled in from reference TRBV5-1 and TRBJ2-1): KAGVTQTPRYLIKTRGQQVTLSCSPISGHRSVSWYQQTPGQGLQFLFEYFSETQRNKGNFPGRFSGRQFSNSRSEMNVSTLELGDSALYLCASSFQGANNEQFFGPGTRLTVL.

The table lists this clone with a count of one. The chain combines TRBV28 with TRBJ2-3, with 9 positions matching TRBD2. Germline V gene data show CDR1 as MDHEN and CDR2 as SYDVKM. The CDR3 runs 18 residues. V lost 3 bases to trimming and J lost 7 bases; unmatched junction nucleotides: 17. CDR3 region: CASSFWGVRGRAPNTQYF. Written as DNA, the CDR3 is TGTGCCAGCAGTTTCTGGGGTGTGCGCGGGAGGGCCCCGAATACGCAGTATTTT. Full variable domain (remainder filled in from reference TRBV28 and TRBJ2-3): DVKVTQSSRYLVKRTGEKVFLECVQDMDHENMFWYRQDPGLGLRLIYFSYDVKMKEKGDIPEGYSVSREKKERFSLILESASTNQTSMYLCASSFWGVRGRAPNTQYFGPGTRLTVL.

The chain combines TRBV29-1 with TRBJ1-1; D not certain. CDR1 and CDR2 (germline): SQVTM, ANQGSEA. Trimming removed 4 bases from V and 5 bases from J, with 8 bases in between. The CDR3 covers 11 residues. The CDR3 nucleotides are TGCAGCGTTGCATTGCGGACTGAAGCTTTCTTT. Protein product: CSVALRTEAFF.

The rearrangement links TRBV27 to TRBJ2-2; unclear D gene. The CDR3 consists of 13 residues. Trimming removed 0 bases at V and 4 bases at J, with 3 bases between. Germline loops: CDR1 MNHEY, CDR2 SMNVEV (reference sequence). Here the CDR3 reads CASSLSVTGELFF. In DNA form, the CDR3 reads TGTGCCAGCAGTTTATCGGTCACCGGGGAGCTGTTTTTT.

This clone was found once. The chain combines TRBV7-8 with TRBJ1-5; 7 bases are a match to TRBD1. CDR3 length equals 14 residues. CDR1 SGHVS and CDR2 FQNEAQ come from the germline V gene. J lost 5 bases, V lost 4 bases, and 5 bases had no gene match. The CDR3 nucleotides read TGTGCCAGCAGCTATAGACAGGGTGATCAGCCCCAGCATTTT. It is translated as CASSYRQGDQPQHF.

CDR3 nucleotides: TGTGCCAGCAGCTTAGAACCGGGCCCAGGACGCGGCTACACCTTC. Translation: CASSLEPGPGRGYTF. The chain joins TRBV7-8 to TRBJ1-2, with no clear D. Trimming removed 1 base at V and 8 bases at J, with 17 bases between. This CDR3 comprises 15 residues. Per germline, CDR1 SGHVS and CDR2 FQNEAQ.

This clone was picked up a small number of times. V gene TRBV19 combines with J gene TRBJ1-4, with D uncertain. CDR3 size: 17 residues. Germline V gene data show CDR1 as LNHDA and CDR2 as SQIVND (reference sequence). V shed 5 bases and J shed 3 bases, with 19 bases lying between them. CDR3 sequence: CASSLRADHPANEKLFF. CDR3 DNA: TGTGCCAGTAGTTTGAGGGCAGACCACCCCGCTAATGAAAAACTGTTTTTT. The full variable domain, rest sourced from reference TRBV19 and TRBJ1-4, is DGGITQSPKYLFRKEGQNVTLSCEQNLNHDAMYWYRQDPGQGLRLIYYSQIVNDFQKGDIAEGYSVSREKKESFPLTVTSAQKNPTAFYLCASSLRADHPANEKLFFGSGTQLSVL.

The chain recombines TRBV18 with TRBJ2-3; 16 nucleotides align to TRBD2. V trimming: 3 bases; J trimming: 0 bases; junction bases outside the gene matches: 9. CDR1 is KGHSH and CDR2 is LQKENI in the germline V gene. The CDR3 sequence is 20 residues long. The CDR3 nucleotides read TGTGCCAGCTCACCCCTACCGGGACTAGCGGGGGGGTCTAGCACAGATACGCAGTATTTT. Protein product: CASSPLPGLAGGSSTDTQYF. Full variable domain (missing parts from reference TRBV18 and TRBJ2-3): NAGVMQNPRHLVRRRGQEARLRCSPMKGHSHVYWYRQLPEEGLKFMVYLQKENIIDESGMPKERFSAEFPKEGPSILRIQQVVRGDSAAYFCASSPLPGLAGGSSTDTQYFGPGTRLTVL.

This clone was recorded only once. The chain couples TRBV6-1 to TRBJ2-7; D unresolved. Germline loops: CDR1 MNHNS, CDR2 SASEGT. V lost 0 bases to trimming and J lost 1 base, with 10 bases between them. The CDR3 spans 15 residues. In DNA, the CDR3 is TGTGCCAGCAGTGAAGCCCCTGACAATTCCTACGAGCAGTACTTC. This codes for CASSEAPDNSYEQYF.

In nucleotides, the CDR3 is TGTGCCAGCAGCCAAGTTTCGGCGGGAGCCCTCCAAGAGACCCAGTACTTC. This translates into CASSQVSAGALQETQYF. The V call is TRBV4-2, the J call TRBJ2-5, with 7 positions matching TRBD2. Germline-derived CDR1 and CDR2 are LGHNA and YNFKEQ. The J segment lost 1 base and the V segment lost 1 base, leaving 9 bases of the junction unmatched. CDR3 length: 17 amino acids.

This clone was counted once. For the CDR3, the DNA is TGTGCCAGCAGTCGGGCGGGCGCGCACACTGAAGCTTTCTTT. It specifies CASSRAGAHTEAFF. The chain uses TRBV27 and TRBJ1-1; D remains unclear. The ends were cut back, 5 bases at V and 3 bases at J, with 13 bases in the middle. This CDR3 region has 14 residues. CDR1 is MNHEY and CDR2 is SMNVEV in the germline V gene (reference sequence).

This rearrangement joins TRBV4-3 to TRBJ2-7; D is possibly TRBD2 (7 bases). The CDR3 length is 15 residues. Between the trimmed V and J ends, which lost 0 bases and 3 bases, there was a span of 12 bases. Germline CDR1 LGHNA, CDR2 YSLEER. The CDR3 sequence is CASSQEGRGRYEQYF. CDR3 sequence (DNA): TGCGCCAGCAGCCAAGAGGGGCGGGGGCGCTACGAGCAGTACTTC.

The chain recombines TRBV3-1 (or the pseudogene TRBV3-2) with TRBJ2-1; 7 positions match TRBD1. V lost 5 bases and J lost 0; bases outside the gene matches: 13. The CDR3 is 18 residues long. Germline V CDR1 and CDR2: LGHDT, YNNKEL (reference sequence). The CDR3 DNA sequence: TGTGCCAGCAGCGCGCAAATTGGGACAGCGAGCTCCTACAATGAGCAGTTCTTC. Protein sequence: CASSAQIGTASSYNEQFF.

The chain joins TRBV28 to TRBJ1-2; D possibly corresponds to TRBD1 (6 bases). The CDR3 has 15 amino acids. Trimming left V 5 bases short and J 0 bases short, with 13 bases between. Per germline, CDR1 MDHEN and CDR2 SYDVKM. The CDR3 loop is CASSDTGLSNYGYTF. The CDR3 DNA sequence: TGTGCCAGCAGTGACACAGGGCTATCTAACTATGGCTACACCTTC.

The gene calls are TRBV5-8 and TRBJ2-1, with 7 bases lining up with TRBD2. Germline V gene data show CDR1 as SGHTS and CDR2 as YDEGEE. V lost 2 bases to trimming and J lost 9 bases; unmatched junction nucleotides: 8. The CDR3 is 14 amino acids. CDR3 in amino acids: CASSFGGSVVEQFF. CDR3 nucleotides: TGTGCCAGCAGCTTCGGGGGGTCGGTGGTTGAGCAGTTCTTC.

The chain recombines TRBV7-3 with TRBJ2-1; TRBD2 matches at 13 bases. This CDR3 has 19 amino acids. In germline, CDR1 is SGHTA, CDR2 FQGTGA. J gave up 2 bases and V 4 bases, and 11 bases lay outside the gene matches. For the CDR3, the DNA is TGTGCCAGCAGCTACCAAACCGGGACTAGCGGGGCGACCTACAATGAGCAGTTCTTC. It encodes CASSYQTGTSGATYNEQFF. The whole variable domain, remainder taken from reference TRBV7-3 and TRBJ2-1, is GAGVSQTPSNKVTEKGKYVELRCDPISGHTALYWYRQSLGQGPEFLIYFQGTGAADDSGLPNDRFFAVRPEGSVSTLKIQRTERGDSAVYLCASSYQTGTSGATYNEQFFGPGTRLTVL.

This clone was seen more than once but under ten times. The chain employs TRBV7-8 and TRBJ1-2; D possibly corresponds to TRBD1 (6 bases). This CDR3 has 16 residues. The germline gives CDR1 SGHVS, CDR2 FQNEAQ. Deletions cut 5 bases from V and 5 bases from J, with 21 bases between. The CDR3 sequence is CASSARVPGRGYGYTF. The CDR3 region has the DNA TGTGCCAGCAGCGCAAGGGTCCCAGGGAGGGGGTATGGCTACACCTTC.